This TCR beta chain was sequenced in a study of graft-versus-host responses after intestinal transplantation. Study as a whole: Recipients had multivisceral, liver-intestinal, or isolated intestinal transplants. All recipients got anti-thymocyte globulin induction, then tacrolimus and steroids for three to four years.

Assay used: immunoSEQ multiplex PCR; TCRdb lists only in-frame clones, some missing. The data show over 70,000 clones, around 83% seen once. Of note for this clone: Its antigen remains unidentified.

J was trimmed by 2 bases and V by 7 bases; bases with no gene match: 4. The CDR3 extends over 13 amino acids. The germline V gene has CDR1 LNHDA and CDR2 SQIVND (reference sequence). Study observations and caveats: Patients with graft-donor T cell macrochimerism had high graft-versus-host to host-versus-graft clonal ratios in allografts.

This TCR was recovered from a human donor who received an intestinal transplant. The chain employs TRBV19 and TRBJ2-7; 8 positions match TRBD1. The source material was unstimulated CD8+ T cells sorted from spleen or lymph node cells, sampled before intestinal transplant. The CDR3 here is CASTETGAYEQYF. The DNA for the CDR3 is TGTGCCAGTACTGAGACAGGGGCCTACGAGCAGTACTTC. The variable domain in full, completed from reference TRBV19 and TRBJ2-7, reads DGGITQSPKYLFRKEGQNVTLSCEQNLNHDAMYWYRQDPGQGLRLIYYSQIVNDFQKGDIAEGYSVSREKKESFPLTVTSAQKNPTAFYLCASTETGAYEQYFGPGTRLTVT.